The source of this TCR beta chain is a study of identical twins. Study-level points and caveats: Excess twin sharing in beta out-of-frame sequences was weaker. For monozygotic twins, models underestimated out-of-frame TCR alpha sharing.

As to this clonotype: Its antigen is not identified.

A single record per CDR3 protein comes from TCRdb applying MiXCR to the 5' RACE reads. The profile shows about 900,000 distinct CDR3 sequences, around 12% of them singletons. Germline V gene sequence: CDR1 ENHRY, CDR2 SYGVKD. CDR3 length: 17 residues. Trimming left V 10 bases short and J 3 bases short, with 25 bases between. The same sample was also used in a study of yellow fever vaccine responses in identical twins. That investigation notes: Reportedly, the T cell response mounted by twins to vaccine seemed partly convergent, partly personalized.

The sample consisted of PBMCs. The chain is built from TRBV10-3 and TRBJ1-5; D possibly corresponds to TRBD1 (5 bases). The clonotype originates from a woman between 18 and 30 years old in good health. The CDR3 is CATLDPRESGANQPQHF. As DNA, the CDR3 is TGTGCCACCTTAGATCCCAGGGAGAGCGGTGCCAATCAGCCCCAGCATTTT.